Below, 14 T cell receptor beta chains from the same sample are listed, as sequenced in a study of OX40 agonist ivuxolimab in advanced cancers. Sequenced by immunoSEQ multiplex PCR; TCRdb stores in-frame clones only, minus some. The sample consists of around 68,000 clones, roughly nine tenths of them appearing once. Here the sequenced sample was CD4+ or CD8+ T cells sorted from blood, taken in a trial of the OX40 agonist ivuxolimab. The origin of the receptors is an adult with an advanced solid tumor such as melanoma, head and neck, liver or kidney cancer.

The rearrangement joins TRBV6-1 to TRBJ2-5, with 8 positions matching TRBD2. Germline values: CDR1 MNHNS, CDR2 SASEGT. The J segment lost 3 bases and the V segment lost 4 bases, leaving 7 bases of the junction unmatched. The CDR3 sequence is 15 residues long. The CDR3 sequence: CASSGISGTKETQYF. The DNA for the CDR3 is TGTGCCAGCAGTGGGATTAGCGGGACGAAAGAGACCCAGTACTTC.

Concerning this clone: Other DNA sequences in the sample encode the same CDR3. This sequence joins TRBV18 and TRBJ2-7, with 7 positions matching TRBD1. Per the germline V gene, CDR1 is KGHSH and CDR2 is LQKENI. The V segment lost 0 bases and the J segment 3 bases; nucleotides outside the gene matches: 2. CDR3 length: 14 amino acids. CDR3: CASSPPGQNYEQYF. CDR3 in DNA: TGTGCCAGCTCACCACCGGGACAGAACTACGAGCAGTACTTC.

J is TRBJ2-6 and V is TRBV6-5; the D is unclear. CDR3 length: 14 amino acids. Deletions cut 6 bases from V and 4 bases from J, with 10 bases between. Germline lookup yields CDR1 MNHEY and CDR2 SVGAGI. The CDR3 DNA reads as TGTGCCAGCAGCTCCTTAGGGGGGGCCAACGTCCTGACTTTC. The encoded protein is CASSSLGGANVLTF.

The CDR3 loop is CASSYRDPPKHTEAFF. CDR3 coding DNA: TGTGCCAGCAGCTACCGGGACCCCCCAAAGCATACTGAAGCTTTCTTT. This chain uses TRBV13 with TRBJ1-1; weak D call: TRBD1 (5 bases). CDR3 size: 16 residues. V was shortened by 4 bases and J by 5 bases, with 20 bases between the two germline ends. In germline, CDR1 is PRHDT, CDR2 FYEKMQ (reference sequence).

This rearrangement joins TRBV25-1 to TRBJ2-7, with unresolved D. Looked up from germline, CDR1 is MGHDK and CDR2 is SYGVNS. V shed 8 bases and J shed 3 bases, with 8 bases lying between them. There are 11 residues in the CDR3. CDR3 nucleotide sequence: TGTGCCAGCCAGAACCACTACGAGCAGTACTTC. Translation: CASQNHYEQYF.

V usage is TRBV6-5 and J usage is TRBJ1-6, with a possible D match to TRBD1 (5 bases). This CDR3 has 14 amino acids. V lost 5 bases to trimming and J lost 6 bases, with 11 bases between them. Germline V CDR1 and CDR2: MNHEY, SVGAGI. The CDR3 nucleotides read TGTGCCAGCAGTACATCGACAGTTAATTCACCCCTCCACTTT. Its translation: CASSTSTVNSPLHF.

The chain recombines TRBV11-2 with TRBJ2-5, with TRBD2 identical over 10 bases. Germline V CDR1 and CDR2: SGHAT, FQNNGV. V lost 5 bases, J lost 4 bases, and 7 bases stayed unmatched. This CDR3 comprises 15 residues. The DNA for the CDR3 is TGTGCCAGCAGCCCCCAGACTAGCGGGTTAGAGACCCAGTACTTC. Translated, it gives CASSPQTSGLETQYF.

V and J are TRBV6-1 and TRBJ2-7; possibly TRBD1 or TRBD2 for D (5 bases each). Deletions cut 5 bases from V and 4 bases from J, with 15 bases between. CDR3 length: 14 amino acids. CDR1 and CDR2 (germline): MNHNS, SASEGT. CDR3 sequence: CASSKTGTAYEQYF. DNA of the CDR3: TGTGCCAGCAGTAAAACCGGGACGGCGTACGAGCAGTACTTC.

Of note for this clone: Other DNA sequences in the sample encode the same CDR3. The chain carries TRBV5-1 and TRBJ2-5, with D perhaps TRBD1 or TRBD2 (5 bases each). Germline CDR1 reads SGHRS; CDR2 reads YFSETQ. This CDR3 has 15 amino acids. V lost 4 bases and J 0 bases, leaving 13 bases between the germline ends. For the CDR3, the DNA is TGCGCCAGCAGCCCCCGGGGCGGCTACCAAGAGACCCAGTACTTC. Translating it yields CASSPRGGYQETQYF.

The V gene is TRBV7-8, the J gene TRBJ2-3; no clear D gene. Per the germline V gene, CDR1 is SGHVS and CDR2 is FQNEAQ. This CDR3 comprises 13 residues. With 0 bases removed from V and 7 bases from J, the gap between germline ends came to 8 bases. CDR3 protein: CASSLARANTQYF. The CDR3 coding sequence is TGTGCCAGCAGCTTAGCTCGGGCGAATACGCAGTATTTT.

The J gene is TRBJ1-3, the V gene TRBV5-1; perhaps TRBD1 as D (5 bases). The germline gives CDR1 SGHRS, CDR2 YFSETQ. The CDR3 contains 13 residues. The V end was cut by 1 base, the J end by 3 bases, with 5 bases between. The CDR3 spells CASSLTGGNTIYF. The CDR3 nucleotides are TGCGCCAGCAGCTTGACAGGTGGAAACACCATATATTTT.

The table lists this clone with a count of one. The CDR3 here is CASSLLTEAFF. The CDR3 DNA is TGCGCCAGCAGTCTTTTGACTGAAGCTTTCTTT. This chain joins TRBV23-1 and TRBJ1-1; D is unresolved. TRBV23-1 qualifies as an ORF whose function is uncertain. V dropped 4 bases and J dropped 5 bases, with 5 bases sitting between them. CDR3 size: 11 residues.

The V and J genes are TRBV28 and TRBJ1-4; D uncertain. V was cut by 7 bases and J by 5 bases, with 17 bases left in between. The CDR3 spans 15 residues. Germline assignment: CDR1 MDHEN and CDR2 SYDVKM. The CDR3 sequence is CASTDRGERNEKLFF. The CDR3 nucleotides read TGTGCCAGCACCGATCGGGGAGAAAGGAATGAAAAACTGTTTTTT.

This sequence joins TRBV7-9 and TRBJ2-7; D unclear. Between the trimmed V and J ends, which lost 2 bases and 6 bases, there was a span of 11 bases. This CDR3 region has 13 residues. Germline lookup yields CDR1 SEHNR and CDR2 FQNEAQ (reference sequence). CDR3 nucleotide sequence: TGTGCCAGCAGCTTATCAGGCCTACCCGAGCAGTACTTC. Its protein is CASSLSGLPEQYF. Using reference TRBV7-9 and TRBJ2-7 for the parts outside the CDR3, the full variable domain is DTGVSQNPRHKITKRGQNVTFRCDPISEHNRLYWYRQTLGQGPEFLTYFQNEAQLEKSRLLSDRFSAERPKGSFSTLEIQRTEQGDSAMYLCASSLSGLPEQYFGPGTRLTVT.